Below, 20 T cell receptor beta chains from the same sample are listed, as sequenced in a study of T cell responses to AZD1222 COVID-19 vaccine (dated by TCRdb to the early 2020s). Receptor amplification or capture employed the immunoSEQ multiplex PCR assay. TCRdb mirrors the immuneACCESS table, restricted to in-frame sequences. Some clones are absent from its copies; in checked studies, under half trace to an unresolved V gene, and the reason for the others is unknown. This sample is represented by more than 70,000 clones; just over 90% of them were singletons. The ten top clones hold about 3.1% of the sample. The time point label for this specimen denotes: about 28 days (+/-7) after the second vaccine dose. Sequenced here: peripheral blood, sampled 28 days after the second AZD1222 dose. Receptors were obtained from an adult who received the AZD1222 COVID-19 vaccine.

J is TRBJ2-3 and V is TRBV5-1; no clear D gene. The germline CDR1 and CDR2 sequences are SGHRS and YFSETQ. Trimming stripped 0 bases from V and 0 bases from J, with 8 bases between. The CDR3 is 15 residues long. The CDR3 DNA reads TGCGCCAGCAGCTTGGAGCAGGCTAGCACAGATACGCAGTATTTT. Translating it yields CASSLEQASTDTQYF.

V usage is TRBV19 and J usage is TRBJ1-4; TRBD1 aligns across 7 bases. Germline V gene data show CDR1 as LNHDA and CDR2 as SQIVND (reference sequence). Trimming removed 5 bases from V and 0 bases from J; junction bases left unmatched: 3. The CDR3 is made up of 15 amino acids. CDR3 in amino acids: CASSVDRSTNEKLFF. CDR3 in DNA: TGTGCCAGTAGTGTGGACAGGTCAACTAATGAAAAACTGTTTTTT.

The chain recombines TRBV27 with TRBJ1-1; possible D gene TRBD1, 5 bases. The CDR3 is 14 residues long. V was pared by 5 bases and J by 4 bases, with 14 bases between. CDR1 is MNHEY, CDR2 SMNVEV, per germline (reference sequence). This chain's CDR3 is CASSPIQGTTEAFF. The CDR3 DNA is TGTGCCAGCAGTCCGATTCAGGGTACCACTGAAGCTTTCTTT.

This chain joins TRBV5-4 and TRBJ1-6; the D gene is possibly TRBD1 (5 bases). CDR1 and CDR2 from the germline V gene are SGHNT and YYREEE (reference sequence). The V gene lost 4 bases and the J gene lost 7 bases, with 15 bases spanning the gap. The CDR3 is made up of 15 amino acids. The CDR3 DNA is TGTGCCAGCAGCCGGCCGGGGCAGTCAAATTCACCCCTCCACTTT. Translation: CASSRPGQSNSPLHF.

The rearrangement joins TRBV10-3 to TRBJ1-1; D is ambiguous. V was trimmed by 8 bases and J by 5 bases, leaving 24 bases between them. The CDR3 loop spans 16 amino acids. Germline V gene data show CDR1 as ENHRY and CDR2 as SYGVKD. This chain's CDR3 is CAIGGLLIASGTEAFF. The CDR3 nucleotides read TGTGCCATCGGAGGACTCCTGATTGCCTCGGGAACTGAAGCTTTCTTT.

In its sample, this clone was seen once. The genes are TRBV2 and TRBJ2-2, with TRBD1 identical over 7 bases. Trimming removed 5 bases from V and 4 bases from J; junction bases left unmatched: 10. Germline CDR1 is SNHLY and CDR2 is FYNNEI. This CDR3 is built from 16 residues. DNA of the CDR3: TGTGCCAGCAGTCGGCAAGGGACAGCCCTCACCGGGGAGCTGTTTTTT. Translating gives CASSRQGTALTGELFF. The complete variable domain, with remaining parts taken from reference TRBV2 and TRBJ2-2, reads EPEVTQTPSHQVTQMGQEVILRCVPISNHLYFYWYRQILGQKVEFLVSFYNNEISEKSEIFDDQFSVERPDGSNFTLKIRSTKLEDSAMYFCASSRQGTALTGELFFGEGSRLTVL.

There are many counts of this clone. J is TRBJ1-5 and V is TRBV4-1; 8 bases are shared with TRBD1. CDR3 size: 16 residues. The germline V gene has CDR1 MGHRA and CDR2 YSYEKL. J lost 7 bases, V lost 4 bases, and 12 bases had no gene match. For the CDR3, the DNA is TGCGCCAGCAGCCGAAGTACCAGCAGGGGGCCGCAGCCCCAGCATTTT. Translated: CASSRSTSRGPQPQHF.

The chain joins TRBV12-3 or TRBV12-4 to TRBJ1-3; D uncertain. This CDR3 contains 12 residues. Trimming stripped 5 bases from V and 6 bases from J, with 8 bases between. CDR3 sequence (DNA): TGTGCCAGCAGTGGGATTGTAAACACCATATATTTT. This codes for CASSGIVNTIYF.

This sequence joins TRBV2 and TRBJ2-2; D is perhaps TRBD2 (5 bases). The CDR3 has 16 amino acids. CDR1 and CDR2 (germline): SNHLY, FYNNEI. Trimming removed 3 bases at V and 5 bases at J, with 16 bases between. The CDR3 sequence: CASSDRGRRVTGELFF. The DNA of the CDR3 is TGTGCCAGCAGTGATCGAGGGCGGCGGGTAACCGGGGAGCTGTTTTTT.

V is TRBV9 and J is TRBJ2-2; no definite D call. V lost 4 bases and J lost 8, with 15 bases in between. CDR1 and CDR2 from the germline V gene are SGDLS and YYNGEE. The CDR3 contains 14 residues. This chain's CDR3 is CASSLRPSRGELFF. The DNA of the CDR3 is TGTGCCAGCAGCCTCCGACCGAGCAGGGGGGAGCTGTTTTTT.

The CDR3 sequence: CAWSVEKSGANVLTF. CDR3 nucleotides: TGTGCCTGGAGTGTCGAGAAGTCTGGGGCCAACGTCCTGACTTTC. The chain combines TRBV30 with TRBJ2-6; D is ambiguous. V was shortened by 0 bases and J by 1 base, with 7 bases between the two germline ends. The CDR3 runs to 15 residues. Germline CDR1 GTSNPN, CDR2 SVGIG (reference sequence). Together with reference TRBV30 and TRBJ2-6, the CDR3 gives the full variable domain: SQTIHQWPATLVQPVGSPLSLECTVEGTSNPNLYWYRQAAGRGLQLLFYSVGIGQISSEVPQNLSASRPQDRQFILSSKKLLLSDSGFYLCAWSVEKSGANVLTFGAGSRLTVL.

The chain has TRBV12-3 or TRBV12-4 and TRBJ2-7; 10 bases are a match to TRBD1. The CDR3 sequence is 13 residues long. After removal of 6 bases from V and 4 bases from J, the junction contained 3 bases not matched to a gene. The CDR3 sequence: CASRGDRGYEQYF. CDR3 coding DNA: TGTGCCAGCAGGGGGGACAGGGGATACGAGCAGTACTTC.

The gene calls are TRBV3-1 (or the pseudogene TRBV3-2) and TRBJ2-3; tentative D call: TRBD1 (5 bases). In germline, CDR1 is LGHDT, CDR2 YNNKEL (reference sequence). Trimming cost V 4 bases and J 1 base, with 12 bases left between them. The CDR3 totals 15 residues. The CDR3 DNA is TGTGCCAGCAGCCCGCCCTGGGGCCGCACAGATACGCAGTATTTT. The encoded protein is CASSPPWGRTDTQYF.

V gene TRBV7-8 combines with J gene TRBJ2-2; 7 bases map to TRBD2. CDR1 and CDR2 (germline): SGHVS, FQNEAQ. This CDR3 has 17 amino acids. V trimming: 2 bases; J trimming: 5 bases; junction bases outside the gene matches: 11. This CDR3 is CASSLRSGLAGTGELFF. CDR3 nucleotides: TGTGCCAGCAGCTTAAGGTCGGGATTAGCGGGTACCGGGGAGCTGTTTTTT.

This CDR3 is CASSYPSAGATEAFF. The DNA for the CDR3 is TGTGCCAGCAGTTACCCCTCGGCAGGGGCCACTGAAGCTTTCTTT. The J gene is TRBJ1-1, the V gene TRBV6-2 or TRBV6-3, with D perhaps matching TRBD1 (6 bases). CDR1 is MNHEY and CDR2 is SVGEGT in the germline V gene. The ends were cut back, 2 bases at V and 4 bases at J, with 14 bases in the middle. The CDR3 length is 15 residues.

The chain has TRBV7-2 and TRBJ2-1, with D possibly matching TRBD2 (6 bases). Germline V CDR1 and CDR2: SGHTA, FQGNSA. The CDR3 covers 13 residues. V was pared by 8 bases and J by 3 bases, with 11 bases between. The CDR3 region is CASGRRGYNEQFF. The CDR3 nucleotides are TGTGCCAGCGGCAGGCGGGGCTACAATGAGCAGTTCTTC.

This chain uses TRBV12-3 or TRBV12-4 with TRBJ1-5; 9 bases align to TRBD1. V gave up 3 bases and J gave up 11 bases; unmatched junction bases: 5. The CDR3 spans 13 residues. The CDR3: CASSLRTGEAQHF. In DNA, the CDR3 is TGTGCCAGCAGTTTGAGGACAGGGGAAGCCCAGCATTTT.

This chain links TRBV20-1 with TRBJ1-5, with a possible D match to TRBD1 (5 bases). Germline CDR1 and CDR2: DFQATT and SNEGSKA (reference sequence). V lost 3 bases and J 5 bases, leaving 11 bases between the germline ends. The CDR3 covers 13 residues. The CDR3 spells CSASIGGDQPQHF. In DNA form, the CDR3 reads TGCAGTGCTAGTATTGGGGGAGATCAGCCCCAGCATTTT.

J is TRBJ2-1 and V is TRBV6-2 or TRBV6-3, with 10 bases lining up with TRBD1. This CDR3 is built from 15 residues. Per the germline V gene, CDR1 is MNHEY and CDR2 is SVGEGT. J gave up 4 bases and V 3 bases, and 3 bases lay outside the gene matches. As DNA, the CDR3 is TGTGCCAGCAGTTATGACAGGGGGCTTTACAATGAGCAGTTCTTC. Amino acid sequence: CASSYDRGLYNEQFF.

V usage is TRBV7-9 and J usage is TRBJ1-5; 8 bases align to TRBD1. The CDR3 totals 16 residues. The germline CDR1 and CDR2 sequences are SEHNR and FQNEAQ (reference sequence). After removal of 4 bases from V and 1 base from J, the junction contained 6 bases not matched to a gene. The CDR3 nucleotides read TGTGCCAGCAGCTCCGGACAGGGACAAAGCAATCAGCCCCAGCATTTT. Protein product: CASSSGQGQSNQPQHF.